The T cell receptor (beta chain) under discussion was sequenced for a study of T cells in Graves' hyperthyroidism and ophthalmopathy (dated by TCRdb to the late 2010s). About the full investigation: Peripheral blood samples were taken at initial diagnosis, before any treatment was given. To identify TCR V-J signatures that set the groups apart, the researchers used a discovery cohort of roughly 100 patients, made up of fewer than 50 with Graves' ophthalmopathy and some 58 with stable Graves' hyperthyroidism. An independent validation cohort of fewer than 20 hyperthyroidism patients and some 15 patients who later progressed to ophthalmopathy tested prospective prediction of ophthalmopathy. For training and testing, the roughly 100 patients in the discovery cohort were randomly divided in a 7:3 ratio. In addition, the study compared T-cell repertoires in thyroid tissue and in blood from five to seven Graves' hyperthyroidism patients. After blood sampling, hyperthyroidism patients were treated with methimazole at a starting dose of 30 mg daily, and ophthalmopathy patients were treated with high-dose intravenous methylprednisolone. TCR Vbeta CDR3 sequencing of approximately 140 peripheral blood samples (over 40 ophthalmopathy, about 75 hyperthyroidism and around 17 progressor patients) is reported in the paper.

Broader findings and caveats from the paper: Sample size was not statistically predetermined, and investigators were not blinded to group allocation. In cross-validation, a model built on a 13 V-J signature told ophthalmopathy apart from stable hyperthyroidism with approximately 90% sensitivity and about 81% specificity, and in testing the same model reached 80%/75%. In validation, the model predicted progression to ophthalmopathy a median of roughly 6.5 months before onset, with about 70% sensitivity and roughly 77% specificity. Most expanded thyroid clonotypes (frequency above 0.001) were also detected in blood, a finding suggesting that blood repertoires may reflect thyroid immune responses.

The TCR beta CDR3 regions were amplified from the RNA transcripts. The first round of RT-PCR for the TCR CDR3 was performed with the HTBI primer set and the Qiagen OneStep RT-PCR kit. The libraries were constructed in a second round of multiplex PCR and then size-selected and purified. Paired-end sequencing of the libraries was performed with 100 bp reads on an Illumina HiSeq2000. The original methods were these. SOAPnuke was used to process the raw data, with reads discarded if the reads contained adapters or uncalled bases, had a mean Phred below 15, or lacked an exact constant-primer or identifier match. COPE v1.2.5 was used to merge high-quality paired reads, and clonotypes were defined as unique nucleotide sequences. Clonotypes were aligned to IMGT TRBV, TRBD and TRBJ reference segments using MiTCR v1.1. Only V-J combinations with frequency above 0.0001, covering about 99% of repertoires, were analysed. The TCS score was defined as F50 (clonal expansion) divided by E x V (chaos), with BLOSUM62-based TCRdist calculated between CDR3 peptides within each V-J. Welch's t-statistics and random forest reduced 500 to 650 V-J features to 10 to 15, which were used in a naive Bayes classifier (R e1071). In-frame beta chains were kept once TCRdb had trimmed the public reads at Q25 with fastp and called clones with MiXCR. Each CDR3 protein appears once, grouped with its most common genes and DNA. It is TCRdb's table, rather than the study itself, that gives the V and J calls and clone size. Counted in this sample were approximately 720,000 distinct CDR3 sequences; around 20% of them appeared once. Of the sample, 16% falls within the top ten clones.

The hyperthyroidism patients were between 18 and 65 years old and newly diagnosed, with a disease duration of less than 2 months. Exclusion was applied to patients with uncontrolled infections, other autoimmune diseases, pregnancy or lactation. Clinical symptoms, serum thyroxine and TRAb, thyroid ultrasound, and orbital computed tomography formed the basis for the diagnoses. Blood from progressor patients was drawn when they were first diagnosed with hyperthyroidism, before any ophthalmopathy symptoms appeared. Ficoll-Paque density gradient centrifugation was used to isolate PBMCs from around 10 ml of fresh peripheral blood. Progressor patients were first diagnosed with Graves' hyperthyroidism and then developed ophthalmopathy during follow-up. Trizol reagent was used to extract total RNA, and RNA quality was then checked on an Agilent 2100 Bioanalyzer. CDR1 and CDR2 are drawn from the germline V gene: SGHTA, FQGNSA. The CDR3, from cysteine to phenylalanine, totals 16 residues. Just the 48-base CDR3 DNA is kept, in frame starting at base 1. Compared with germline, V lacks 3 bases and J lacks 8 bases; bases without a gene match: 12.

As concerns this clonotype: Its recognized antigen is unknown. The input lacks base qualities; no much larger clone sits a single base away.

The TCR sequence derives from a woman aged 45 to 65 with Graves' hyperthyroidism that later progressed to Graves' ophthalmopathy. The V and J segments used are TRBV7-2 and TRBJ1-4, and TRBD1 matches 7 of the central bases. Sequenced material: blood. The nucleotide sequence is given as TGTGCCAGCAGCTTCGATTGGACAGGCGGGGGGGAAAAACTGTTTTTT. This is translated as CASSFDWTGGGEKLFF.